This TCR beta chain came from a study of T cells after somatic rescue of genetic block. The data were produced by immunoSEQ multiplex PCR, yet TCRdb's version contains in-frame clones alone and is incomplete. The profile shows tens of thousands of clones, 92% of them singletons. This CDR3 spans 14 amino acids. The germline V gene has CDR1 MNHEY and CDR2 SVGAGI. Source material: peripheral blood mononuclear cells (PBMCs). This clonotype was sampled from a man in his forties. The rearrangement uses TRBV6-5 and TRBJ2-5; D is possibly TRBD2 (6 bases). The end of the DNA is better explained by TRBJ2-7, so the J call may be wrong. CDR3 protein: CASSRDFSSYEQYF. In DNA form, the CDR3 reads TGTGCCAGCAGCCGGGACTTCAGCTCCTACGAGCAGTACTTC.